This T cell receptor beta chain was sequenced for a study of blood T cell repertoires in COVID-19. Study-level background: The United States, Italy and Spain supplied acute and convalescent COVID-19 samples. T cells, B-cell-depleted T cells, or PBMCs supplied cDNA or gDNA.

Method: immunoSEQ multiplex PCR; TCRdb's copy keeps in-frame clones and lacks some. The sample has 200,000 to 300,000 clones, about 85% seen once; the top ten hold about 1.9%. The CDR3 consists of 14 residues. V lost 4 bases, J lost 4 bases, and 12 bases lay in between. The germline V gene has CDR1 KGHDR and CDR2 SFDVKD. The V gene is TRBV24-1, the J gene TRBJ2-5; possibly TRBD1 for D (5 bases). The sequence derives from a man between 25 and 39 years old who had recovered from COVID-19. The source material was peripheral blood. CDR3 coding DNA: TGTGCCACCAGTGAGTCACATCAGGGAGAGACCCAGTACTTC. The encoded protein is CATSESHQGETQYF.